This entry is about one TCR beta chain. The antigen is not known. The assay was immunoSEQ multiplex PCR, and TCRdb's table has in-frame clones only and misses some. This table holds 30,000 to 35,000 clones, approximately 91% found once. The CDR3 contains 14 residues. Trimming stripped 3 bases from V and 4 bases from J, with 14 bases between. Per the germline V gene, CDR1 is GTSNPN and CDR2 is SVGIG (reference sequence). The sample originates from a study of T cells in tuberculosis. About the research overall: This South African cohort compared adolescents with or without latent tuberculosis against adults with active tuberculosis. General study findings and limits: The TCR-beta difference was not significant; alpha differences partly reflected length.

This receptor was identified in a donor aged 10-29 years with latent tuberculosis or without tuberculosis infection. The specimen was PBMCs. The chain couples TRBV30 to TRBJ2-3; no definite D call. CDR3 sequence (DNA): TGTGCCTGGAGGGCTCCAGGCGACGCAGATACGCAGTATTTT. It translates to CAWRAPGDADTQYF. Together with reference TRBV30 and TRBJ2-3, the CDR3 gives the full variable domain: SQTIHQWPATLVQPVGSPLSLECTVEGTSNPNLYWYRQAAGRGLQLLFYSVGIGQISSEVPQNLSASRPQDRQFILSSKKLLLSDSGFYLCAWRAPGDADTQYFGPGTRLTVL.